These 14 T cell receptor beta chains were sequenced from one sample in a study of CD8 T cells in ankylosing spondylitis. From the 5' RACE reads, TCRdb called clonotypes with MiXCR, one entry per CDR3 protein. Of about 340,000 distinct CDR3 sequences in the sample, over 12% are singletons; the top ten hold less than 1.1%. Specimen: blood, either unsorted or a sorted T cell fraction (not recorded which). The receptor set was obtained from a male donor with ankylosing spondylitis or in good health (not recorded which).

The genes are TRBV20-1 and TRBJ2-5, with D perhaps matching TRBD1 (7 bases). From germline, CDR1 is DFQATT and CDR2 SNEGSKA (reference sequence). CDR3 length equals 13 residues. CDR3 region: CRTDRDFGETQYF. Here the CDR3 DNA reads TGCAGGACAGACAGGGACTTTGGGGAGACCCAGTACTTC.

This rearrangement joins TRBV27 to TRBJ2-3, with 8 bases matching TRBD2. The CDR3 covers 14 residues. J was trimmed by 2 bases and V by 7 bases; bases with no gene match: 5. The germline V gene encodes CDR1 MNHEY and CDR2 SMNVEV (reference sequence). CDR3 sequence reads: CASNERGTTDTQYF. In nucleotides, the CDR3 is TGTGCCAGCAATGAGCGGGGGACCACAGATACGCAGTATTTT.

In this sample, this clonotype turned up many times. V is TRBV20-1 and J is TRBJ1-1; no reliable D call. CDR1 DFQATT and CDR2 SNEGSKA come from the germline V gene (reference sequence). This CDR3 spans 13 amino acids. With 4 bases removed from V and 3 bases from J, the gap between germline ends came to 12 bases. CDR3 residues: CSAKALRDTEAFF. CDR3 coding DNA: TGCAGTGCTAAAGCCCTTAGAGACACTGAAGCTTTCTTT.

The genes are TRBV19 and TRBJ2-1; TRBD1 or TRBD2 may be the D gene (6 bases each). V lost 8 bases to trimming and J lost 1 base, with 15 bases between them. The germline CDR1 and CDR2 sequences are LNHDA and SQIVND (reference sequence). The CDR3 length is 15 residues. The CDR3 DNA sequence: TGTGCCAGTTCCAGGGGTAGCGGTTCCTACAATGAGCAGTTCTTC. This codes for CASSRGSGSYNEQFF.

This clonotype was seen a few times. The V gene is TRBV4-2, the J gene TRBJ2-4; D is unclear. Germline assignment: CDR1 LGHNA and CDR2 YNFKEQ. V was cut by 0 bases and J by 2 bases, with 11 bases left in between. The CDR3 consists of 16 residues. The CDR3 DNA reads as TGTGCCAGCAGCCAAGAGAAAGGAGAATCCAAAAACATTCAGTACTTC. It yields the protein CASSQEKGESKNIQYF.

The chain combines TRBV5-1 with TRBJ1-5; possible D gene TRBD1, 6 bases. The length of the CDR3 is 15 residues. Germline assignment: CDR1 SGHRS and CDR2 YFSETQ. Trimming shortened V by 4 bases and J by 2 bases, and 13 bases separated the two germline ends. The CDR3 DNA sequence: TGCGCCAGCAGCCCAGGGGTTTTGGGCAATCAGCCCCAGCATTTT. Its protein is CASSPGVLGNQPQHF.

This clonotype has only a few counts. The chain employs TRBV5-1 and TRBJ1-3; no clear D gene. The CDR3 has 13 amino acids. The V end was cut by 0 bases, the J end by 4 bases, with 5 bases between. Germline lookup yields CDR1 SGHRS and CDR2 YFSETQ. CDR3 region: CASSLAPGNTIYF. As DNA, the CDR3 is TGCGCCAGCAGCTTGGCCCCCGGAAACACCATATATTTT.

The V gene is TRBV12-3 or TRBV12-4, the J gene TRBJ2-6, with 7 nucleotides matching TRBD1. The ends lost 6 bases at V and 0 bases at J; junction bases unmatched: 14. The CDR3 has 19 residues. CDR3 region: CASSPGTVTYNSGANVLTF. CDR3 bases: TGTGCCAGCAGCCCCGGGACAGTGACTTACAACTCTGGGGCCAACGTCCTGACTTTC.

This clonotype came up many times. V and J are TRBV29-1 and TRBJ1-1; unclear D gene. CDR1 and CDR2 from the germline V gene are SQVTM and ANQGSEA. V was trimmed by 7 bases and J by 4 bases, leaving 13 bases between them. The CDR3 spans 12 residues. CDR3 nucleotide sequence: TGCAGCGCCAAGGGCTCCTCCACTGAAGCTTTCTTT. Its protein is CSAKGSSTEAFF.

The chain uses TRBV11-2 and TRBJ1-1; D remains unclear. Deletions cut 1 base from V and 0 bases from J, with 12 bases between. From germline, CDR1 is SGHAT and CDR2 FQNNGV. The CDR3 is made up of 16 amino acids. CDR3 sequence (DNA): TGTGCCAGCAGCTTAGGAGTGGACTTCATGAACACTGAAGCTTTCTTT. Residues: CASSLGVDFMNTEAFF.

As DNA, the CDR3 is TGTGCCAGCAGCTTTATAGCGGGAGGTGAGCAGTTCTTC. This encodes CASSFIAGGEQFF. This sequence joins TRBV5-6 and TRBJ2-1, with 10 bases identical to TRBD2. The V segment lost 2 bases and the J segment 9 bases; nucleotides outside the gene matches: 2. Germline V gene sequence: CDR1 SGHDT, CDR2 YYEEEE. This CDR3 region has 13 residues.

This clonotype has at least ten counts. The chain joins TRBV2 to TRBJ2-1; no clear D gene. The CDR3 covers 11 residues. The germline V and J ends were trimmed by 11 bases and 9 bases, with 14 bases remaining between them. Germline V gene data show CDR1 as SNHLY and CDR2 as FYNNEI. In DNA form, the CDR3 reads TGTGCCGGAGCTCTAGGCGGTGAGCAGTTCTTC. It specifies CAGALGGEQFF.

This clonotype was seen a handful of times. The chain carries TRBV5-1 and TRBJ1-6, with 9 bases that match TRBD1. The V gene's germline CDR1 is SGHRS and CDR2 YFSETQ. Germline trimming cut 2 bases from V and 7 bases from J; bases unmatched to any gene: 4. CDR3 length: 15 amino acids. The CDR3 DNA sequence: TGCGCCAGCAGCTTTACCGGGACAGGGAATTCACCCCTCCACTTT. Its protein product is CASSFTGTGNSPLHF.

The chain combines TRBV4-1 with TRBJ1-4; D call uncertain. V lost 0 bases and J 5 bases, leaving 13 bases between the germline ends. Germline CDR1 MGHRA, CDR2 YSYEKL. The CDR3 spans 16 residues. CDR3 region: CASSQDRKGRNEKLFF. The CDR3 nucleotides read TGCGCCAGCAGCCAAGATAGAAAAGGGAGGAATGAAAAACTGTTTTTT.